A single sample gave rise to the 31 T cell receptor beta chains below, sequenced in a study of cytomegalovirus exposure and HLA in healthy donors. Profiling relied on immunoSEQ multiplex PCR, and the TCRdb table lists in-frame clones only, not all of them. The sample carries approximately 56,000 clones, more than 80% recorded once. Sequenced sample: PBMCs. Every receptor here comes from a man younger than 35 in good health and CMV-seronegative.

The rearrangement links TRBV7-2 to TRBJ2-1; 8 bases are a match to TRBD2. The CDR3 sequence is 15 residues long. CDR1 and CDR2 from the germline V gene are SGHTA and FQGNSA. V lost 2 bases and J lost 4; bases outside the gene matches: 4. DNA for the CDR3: TGTGCCAGCAGCTTACCTAGCGGGCCATACAATGAGCAGTTCTTC. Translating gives CASSLPSGPYNEQFF.

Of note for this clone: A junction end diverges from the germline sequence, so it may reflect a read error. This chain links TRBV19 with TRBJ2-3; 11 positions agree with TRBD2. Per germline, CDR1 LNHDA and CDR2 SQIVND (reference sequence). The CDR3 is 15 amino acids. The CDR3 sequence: CASRIAGGRFTTQYF. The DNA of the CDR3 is TGTGCCAGTAGAATAGCGGGAGGGAGATTTACTACGCAGTATTTT.

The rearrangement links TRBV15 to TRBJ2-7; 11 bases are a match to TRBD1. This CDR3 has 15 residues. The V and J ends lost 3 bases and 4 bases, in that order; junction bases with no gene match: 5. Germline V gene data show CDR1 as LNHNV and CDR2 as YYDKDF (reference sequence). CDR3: CATSRDRGQAYEQYF. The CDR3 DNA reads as TGTGCCACCAGCAGGGACAGGGGGCAGGCGTACGAGCAGTACTTC.

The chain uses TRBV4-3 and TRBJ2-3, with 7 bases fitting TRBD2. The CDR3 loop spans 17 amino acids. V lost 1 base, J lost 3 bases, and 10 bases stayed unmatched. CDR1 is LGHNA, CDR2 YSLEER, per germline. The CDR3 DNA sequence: TGCGCCAGCAGCCAAGCATCGGCGGGAGTCGGTACAGATACGCAGTATTTT. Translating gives CASSQASAGVGTDTQYF.

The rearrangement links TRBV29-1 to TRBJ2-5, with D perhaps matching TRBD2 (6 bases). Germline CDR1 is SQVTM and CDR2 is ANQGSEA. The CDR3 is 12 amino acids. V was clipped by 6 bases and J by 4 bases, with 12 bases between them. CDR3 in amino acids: CSVSGSRETQYF. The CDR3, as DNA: TGCAGCGTGAGCGGGTCTCGAGAGACCCAGTACTTC.

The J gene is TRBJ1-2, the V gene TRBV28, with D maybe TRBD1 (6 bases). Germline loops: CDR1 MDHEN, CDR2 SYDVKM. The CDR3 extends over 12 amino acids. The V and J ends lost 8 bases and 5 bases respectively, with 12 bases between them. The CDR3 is CASGGARYGYTF. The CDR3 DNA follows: TGTGCCAGCGGGGGGGCACGGTATGGCTACACCTTC.

Here the CDR3 reads CASSLVVREGFYEQYF. CDR3 DNA: TGTGCCAGCAGCTTAGTGGTGCGGGAGGGCTTCTACGAGCAGTACTTC. The chain combines TRBV11-2 with TRBJ2-7; the match to TRBD2 covers 9 bases. Germline-derived CDR1 and CDR2 are SGHAT and FQNNGV. V trimming: 1 base; J trimming: 3 bases; junction bases outside the gene matches: 7. The CDR3 extends over 16 amino acids. The full variable domain, with the rest looked up from reference TRBV11-2 and TRBJ2-7, is EAGVAQSPRYKIIEKRQSVAFWCNPISGHATLYWYQQILGQGPKLLIQFQNNGVVDDSQLPKDRFSAERLKGVDSTLKIQPAKLEDSAVYLCASSLVVREGFYEQYFGPGTRLTVT.

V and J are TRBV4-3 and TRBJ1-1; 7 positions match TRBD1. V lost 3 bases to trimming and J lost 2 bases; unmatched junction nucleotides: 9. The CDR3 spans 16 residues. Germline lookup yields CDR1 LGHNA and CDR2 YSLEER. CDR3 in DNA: TGCGCCAGCAGCCACGAACAACAGGGGCCAAACACTGAAGCTTTCTTT. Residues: CASSHEQQGPNTEAFF.

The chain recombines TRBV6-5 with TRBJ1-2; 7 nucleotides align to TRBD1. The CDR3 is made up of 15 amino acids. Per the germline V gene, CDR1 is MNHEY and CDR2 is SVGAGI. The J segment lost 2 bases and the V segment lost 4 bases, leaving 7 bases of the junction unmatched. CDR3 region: CASSFFRGANYGYTF. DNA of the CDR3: TGTGCCAGCAGTTTCTTCAGGGGGGCGAACTATGGCTACACCTTC.

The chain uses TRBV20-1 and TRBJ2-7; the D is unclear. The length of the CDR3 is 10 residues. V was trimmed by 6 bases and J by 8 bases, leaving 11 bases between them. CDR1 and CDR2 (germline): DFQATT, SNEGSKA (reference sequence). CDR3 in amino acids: CSAPFAKQYF. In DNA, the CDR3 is TGCAGTGCCCCATTCGCGAAGCAGTACTTC.

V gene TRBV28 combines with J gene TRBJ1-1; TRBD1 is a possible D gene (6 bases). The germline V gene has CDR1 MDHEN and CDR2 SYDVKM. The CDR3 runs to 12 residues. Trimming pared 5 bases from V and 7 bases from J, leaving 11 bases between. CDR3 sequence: CASSLLQGEAFF. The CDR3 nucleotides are TGTGCCAGCAGTCTATTACAGGGTGAAGCTTTCTTT.

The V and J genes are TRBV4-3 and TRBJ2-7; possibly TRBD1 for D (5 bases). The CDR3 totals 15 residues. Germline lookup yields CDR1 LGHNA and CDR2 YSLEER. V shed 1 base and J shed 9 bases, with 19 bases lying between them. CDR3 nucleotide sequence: TGCGCCAGCAGCCAAGGCCGATCGGGCAGGGAAGGGCAGTACTTC. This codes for CASSQGRSGREGQYF.

The CDR3 region has the DNA TGCGCCAGCAGCCTAGGGGAGGGACAGGGTGCGGTAGACACTGAAGCTTTCTTT. As protein: CASSLGEGQGAVDTEAFF. The chain employs TRBV4-3 and TRBJ1-1; 9 positions agree with TRBD1. CDR3 size: 18 residues. V lost 4 bases, J lost 3 bases, and 15 bases stayed unmatched. The germline gives CDR1 LGHNA, CDR2 YSLEER.

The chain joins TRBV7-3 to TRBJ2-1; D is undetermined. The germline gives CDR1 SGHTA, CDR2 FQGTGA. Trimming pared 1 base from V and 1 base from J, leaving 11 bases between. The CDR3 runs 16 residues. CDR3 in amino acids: CASSLNPGLSYNEQFF. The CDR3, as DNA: TGTGCCAGCAGCTTAAATCCAGGCCTTTCCTACAATGAGCAGTTCTTC.

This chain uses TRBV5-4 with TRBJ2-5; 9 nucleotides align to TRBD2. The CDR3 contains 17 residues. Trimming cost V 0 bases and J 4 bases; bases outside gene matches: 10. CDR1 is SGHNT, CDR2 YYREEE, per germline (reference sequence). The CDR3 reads CASSLDLAGGLIETQYF. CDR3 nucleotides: TGTGCCAGCAGCTTGGATCTTGCGGGAGGGCTTATAGAGACCCAGTACTTC.

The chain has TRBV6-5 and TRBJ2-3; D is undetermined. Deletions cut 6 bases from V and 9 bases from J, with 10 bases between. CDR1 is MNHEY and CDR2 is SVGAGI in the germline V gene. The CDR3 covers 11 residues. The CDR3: CASRSSVTQYF. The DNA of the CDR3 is TGTGCCAGCAGGTCGAGCGTAACGCAGTATTTT.

The CDR3 loop is CASTKMLTGNYGYTF. CDR3 sequence (DNA): TGTGCCAGTACCAAGATGCTGACAGGAAACTATGGCTACACCTTC. The V and J genes are TRBV19 and TRBJ1-2, with D possibly being TRBD1 (6 bases). This CDR3 spans 15 amino acids. CDR1 LNHDA and CDR2 SQIVND come from the germline V gene (reference sequence). Trimming shortened V by 7 bases and J by 2 bases, and 17 bases separated the two germline ends.

The CDR3 here is CASSLDVHYEQYF. The CDR3 DNA sequence: TGTGCCAGCAGCTTGGATGTTCACTACGAGCAGTACTTC. The chain links TRBV5-4 to TRBJ2-7; D gene uncertain. Per the germline V gene, CDR1 is SGHNT and CDR2 is YYREEE (reference sequence). The V and J ends lost 0 bases and 3 bases respectively, with 7 bases between them. The CDR3 sequence is 13 residues long.

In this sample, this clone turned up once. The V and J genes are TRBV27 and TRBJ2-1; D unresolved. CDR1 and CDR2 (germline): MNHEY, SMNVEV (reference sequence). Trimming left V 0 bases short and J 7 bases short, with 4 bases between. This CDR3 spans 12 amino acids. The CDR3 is CASSLSLNEQFF. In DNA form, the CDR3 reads TGTGCCAGCAGTTTATCCCTGAATGAGCAGTTCTTC.

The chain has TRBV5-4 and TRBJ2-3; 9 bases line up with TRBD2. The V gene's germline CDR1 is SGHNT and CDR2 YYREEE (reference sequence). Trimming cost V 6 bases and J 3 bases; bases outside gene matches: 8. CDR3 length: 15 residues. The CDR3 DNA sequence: TGTGCCAGCATTGAGGGCGGGAGGGCTACAGATACGCAGTATTTT. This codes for CASIEGGRATDTQYF. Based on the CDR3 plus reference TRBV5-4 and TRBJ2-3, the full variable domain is ETGVTQSPTHLIKTRGQQVTLRCSSQSGHNTVSWYQQALGQGPQFIFQYYREEENGRGNFPPRFSGLQFPNYSSELNVNALELDDSALYLCASIEGGRATDTQYFGPGTRLTVL.

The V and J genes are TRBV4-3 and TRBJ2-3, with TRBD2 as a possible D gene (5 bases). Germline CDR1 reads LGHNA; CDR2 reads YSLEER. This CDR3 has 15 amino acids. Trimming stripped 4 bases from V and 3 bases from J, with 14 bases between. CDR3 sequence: CASSPRARGTDTQYF. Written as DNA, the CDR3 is TGCGCCAGCAGCCCGCGGGCCAGAGGAACAGATACGCAGTATTTT.

The CDR3, as DNA: TGTGCCAGCAGCTTGGAGCCACCCTATGGCTACACCTTC. It specifies CASSLEPPYGYTF. The chain couples TRBV5-5 to TRBJ1-2; D unresolved. In germline, CDR1 is SGHKS, CDR2 YYEKEE (reference sequence). The CDR3 covers 13 residues. V was shortened by 0 bases and J by 4 bases, with 7 bases between the two germline ends.

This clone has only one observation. The CDR3 DNA is TGTGCTAGTGGTGGGGGGGCGGGAGGGTCCTACAATGAGCAGTTCTTC. Translation: CASGGGAGGSYNEQFF. This chain joins TRBV12-5 and TRBJ2-1, with 9 bases that match TRBD2. Looked up from germline, CDR1 is LGHNT and CDR2 is FRNRAP. CDR3 length equals 16 residues. With V trimmed by 5 bases and J by 1 base, 6 bases remained unmatched.

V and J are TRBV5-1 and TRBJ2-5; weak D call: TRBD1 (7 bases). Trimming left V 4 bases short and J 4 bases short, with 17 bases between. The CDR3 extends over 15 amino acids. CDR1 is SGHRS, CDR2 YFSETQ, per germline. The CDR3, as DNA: TGCGCCAGCAGCGGCTCGGGAGCAGGGGGAGAGACCCAGTACTTC. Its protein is CASSGSGAGGETQYF.

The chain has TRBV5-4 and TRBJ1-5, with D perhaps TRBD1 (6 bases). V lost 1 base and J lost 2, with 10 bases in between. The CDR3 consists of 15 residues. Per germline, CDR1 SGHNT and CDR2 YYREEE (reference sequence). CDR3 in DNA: TGTGCCAGCAGCTTGAGCAGGGGCGGCAATCAGCCCCAGCATTTT. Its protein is CASSLSRGGNQPQHF. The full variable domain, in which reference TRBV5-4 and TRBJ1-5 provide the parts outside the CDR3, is ETGVTQSPTHLIKTRGQQVTLRCSSQSGHNTVSWYQQALGQGPQFIFQYYREEENGRGNFPPRFSGLQFPNYSSELNVNALELDDSALYLCASSLSRGGNQPQHFGDGTRLSIL.

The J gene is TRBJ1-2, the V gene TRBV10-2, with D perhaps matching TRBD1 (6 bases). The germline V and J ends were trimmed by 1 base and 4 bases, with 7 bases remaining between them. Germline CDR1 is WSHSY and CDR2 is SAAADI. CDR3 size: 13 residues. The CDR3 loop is CASSELTGYGYTF. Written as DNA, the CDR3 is TGCGCCAGCAGTGAGTTGACAGGCTATGGCTACACCTTC.

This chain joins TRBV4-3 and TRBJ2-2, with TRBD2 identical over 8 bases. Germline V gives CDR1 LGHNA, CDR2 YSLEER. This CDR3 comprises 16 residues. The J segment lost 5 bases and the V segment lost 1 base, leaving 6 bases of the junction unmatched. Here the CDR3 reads CASSQVGTSQTGELFF. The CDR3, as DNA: TGCGCCAGCAGCCAAGTCGGGACTAGTCAGACCGGGGAGCTGTTTTTT.

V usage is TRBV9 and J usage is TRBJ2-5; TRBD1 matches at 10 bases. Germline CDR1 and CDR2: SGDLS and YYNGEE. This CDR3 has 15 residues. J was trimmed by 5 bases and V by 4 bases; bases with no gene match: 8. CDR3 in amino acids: CASSTDGQGVETQYF. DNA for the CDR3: TGTGCCAGCAGCACAGACGGACAGGGGGTGGAGACCCAGTACTTC. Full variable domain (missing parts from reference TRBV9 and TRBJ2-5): DSGVTQTPKHLITATGQRVTLRCSPRSGDLSVYWYQQSLDQGLQFLIQYYNGEERAKGNILERFSAQQFPDLHSELNLSSLELGDSALYFCASSTDGQGVETQYFGPGTRLLVL.

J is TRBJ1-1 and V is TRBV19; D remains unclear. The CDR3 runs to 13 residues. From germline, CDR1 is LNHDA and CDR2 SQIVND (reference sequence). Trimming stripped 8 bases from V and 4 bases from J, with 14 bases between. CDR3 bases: TGTGCCAGTTCCCCTCCGCTGAGCACTGAAGCTTTCTTT. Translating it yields CASSPPLSTEAFF.

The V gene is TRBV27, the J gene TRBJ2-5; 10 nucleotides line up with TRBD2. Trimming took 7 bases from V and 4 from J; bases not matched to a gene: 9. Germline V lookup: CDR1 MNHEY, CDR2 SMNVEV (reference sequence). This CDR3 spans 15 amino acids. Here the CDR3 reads CASKLAGLPGETQYF. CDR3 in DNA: TGTGCCAGCAAACTAGCGGGACTACCAGGAGAGACCCAGTACTTC.

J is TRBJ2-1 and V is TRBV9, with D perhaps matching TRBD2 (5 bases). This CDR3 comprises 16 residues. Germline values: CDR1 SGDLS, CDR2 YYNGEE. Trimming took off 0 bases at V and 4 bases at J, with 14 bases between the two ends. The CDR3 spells CASSVAYREAYNEQFF. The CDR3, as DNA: TGTGCCAGCAGCGTAGCCTACCGGGAAGCTTACAATGAGCAGTTCTTC.